The source of this T cell receptor (beta chain) is a study of blood T cells in healthy people across ages. Points from the study as a whole: Diversity figures derived from one million T cells were judged to underestimate the true value.

As to this clonotype: Its antigen is as yet unknown.

The authors ran a second PCR of about 6 to 11 cycles using a sample-barcoded 5' primer and a J-beta primer mix. Tagging of each cDNA molecule was performed by a template-switch adaptor with 12 random nucleotides. TCRdb re-analysed the 5' RACE reads in MiXCR, keeping a single row per CDR3 protein. The sample contains 1.5 million to 2 million distinct CDR3 sequences, roughly 32% of which appear only once. The sequencing input was blood. The receptor was derived from a woman aged 30 to 39 in good health.

This CDR3 is CSAATGYTGELFF. The CDR3, as DNA: TGCAGTGCTGCAACAGGGTACACCGGGGAGCTGTTTTTT. The V and J genes are TRBV20-1 and TRBJ2-2; TRBD1 is a possible D gene (6 bases). This CDR3 has 13 amino acids. Germline V lookup: CDR1 DFQATT, CDR2 SNEGSKA (reference sequence). Between the trimmed V and J ends, which lost 5 bases and 3 bases, there was a span of 10 bases.